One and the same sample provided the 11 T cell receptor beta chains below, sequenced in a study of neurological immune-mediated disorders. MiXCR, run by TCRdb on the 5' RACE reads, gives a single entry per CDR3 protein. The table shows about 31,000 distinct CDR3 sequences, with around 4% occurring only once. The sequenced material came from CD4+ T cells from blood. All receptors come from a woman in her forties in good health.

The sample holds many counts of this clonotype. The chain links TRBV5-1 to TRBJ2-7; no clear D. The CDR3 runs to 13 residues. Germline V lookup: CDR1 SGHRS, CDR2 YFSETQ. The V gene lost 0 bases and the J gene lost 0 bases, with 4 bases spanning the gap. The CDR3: CASSLAASYEQYF. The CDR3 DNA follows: TGCGCCAGCAGCTTGGCGGCCTCCTACGAGCAGTACTTC. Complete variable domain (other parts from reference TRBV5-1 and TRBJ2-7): KAGVTQTPRYLIKTRGQQVTLSCSPISGHRSVSWYQQTPGQGLQFLFEYFSETQRNKGNFPGRFSGRQFSNSRSEMNVSTLELGDSALYLCASSLAASYEQYFGPGTRLTVT.

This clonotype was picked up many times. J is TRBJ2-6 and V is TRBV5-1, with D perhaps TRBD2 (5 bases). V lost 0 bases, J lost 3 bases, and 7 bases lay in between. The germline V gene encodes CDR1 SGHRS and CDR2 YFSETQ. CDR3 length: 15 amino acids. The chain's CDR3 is CASSLVGSGANVLTF. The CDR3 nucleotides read TGCGCCAGCAGCTTGGTAGGGAGTGGGGCCAACGTCCTGACTTTC.

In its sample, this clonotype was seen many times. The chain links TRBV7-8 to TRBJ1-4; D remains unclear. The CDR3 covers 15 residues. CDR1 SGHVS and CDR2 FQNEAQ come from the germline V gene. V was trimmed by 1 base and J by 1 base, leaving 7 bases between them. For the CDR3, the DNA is TGTGCCAGCAGCTTAGGGCAACTAACTAATGAAAAACTGTTTTTT. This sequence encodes CASSLGQLTNEKLFF.

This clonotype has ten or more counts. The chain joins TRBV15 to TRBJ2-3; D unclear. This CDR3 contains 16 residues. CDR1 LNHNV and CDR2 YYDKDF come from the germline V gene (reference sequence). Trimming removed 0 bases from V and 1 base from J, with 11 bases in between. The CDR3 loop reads CATSRDYGVGTDTQYF. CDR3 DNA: TGTGCCACCAGCAGAGATTATGGGGTGGGCACAGATACGCAGTATTTT. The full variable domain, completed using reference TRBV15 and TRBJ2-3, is DAMVIQNPRYQVTQFGKPVTLSCSQTLNHNVMYWYQQKSSQAPKLLFHYYDKDFNNEADTPDNFQSRRPNTSFCFLDIRSPGLGDTAMYLCATSRDYGVGTDTQYFGPGTRLTVL.

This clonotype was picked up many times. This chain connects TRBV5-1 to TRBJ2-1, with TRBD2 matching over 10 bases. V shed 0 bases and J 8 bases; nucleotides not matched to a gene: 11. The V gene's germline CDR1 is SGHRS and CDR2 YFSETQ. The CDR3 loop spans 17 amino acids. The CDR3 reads CASSLALSSGSFDEQFF. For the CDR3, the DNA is TGCGCCAGCAGCTTGGCCCTGTCTAGCGGGAGTTTCGATGAGCAGTTCTTC. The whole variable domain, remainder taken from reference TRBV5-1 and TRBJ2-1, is KAGVTQTPRYLIKTRGQQVTLSCSPISGHRSVSWYQQTPGQGLQFLFEYFSETQRNKGNFPGRFSGRQFSNSRSEMNVSTLELGDSALYLCASSLALSSGSFDEQFFGPGTRLTVL.

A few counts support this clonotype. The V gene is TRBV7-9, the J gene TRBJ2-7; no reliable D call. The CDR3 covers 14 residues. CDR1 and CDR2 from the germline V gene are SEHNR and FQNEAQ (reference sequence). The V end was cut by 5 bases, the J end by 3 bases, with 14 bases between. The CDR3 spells CASSPGRSYYEQYF. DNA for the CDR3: TGTGCCAGCAGCCCAGGACGAAGTTACTACGAGCAGTACTTC.

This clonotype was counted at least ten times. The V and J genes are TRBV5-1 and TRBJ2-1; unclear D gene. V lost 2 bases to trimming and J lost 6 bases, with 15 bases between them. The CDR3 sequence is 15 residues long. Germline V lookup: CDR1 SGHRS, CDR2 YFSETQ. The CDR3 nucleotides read TGCGCCAGCAGCTTTGGTGGGTCCATCTTCAATGAGCAGTTCTTC. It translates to CASSFGGSIFNEQFF.

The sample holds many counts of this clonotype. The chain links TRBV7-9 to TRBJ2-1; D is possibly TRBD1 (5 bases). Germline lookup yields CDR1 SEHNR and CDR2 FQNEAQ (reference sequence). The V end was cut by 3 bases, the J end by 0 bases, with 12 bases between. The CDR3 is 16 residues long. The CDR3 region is CASSFLGLGSYNEQFF. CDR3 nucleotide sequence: TGTGCCAGCAGCTTCCTGGGGCTAGGCTCCTACAATGAGCAGTTCTTC.

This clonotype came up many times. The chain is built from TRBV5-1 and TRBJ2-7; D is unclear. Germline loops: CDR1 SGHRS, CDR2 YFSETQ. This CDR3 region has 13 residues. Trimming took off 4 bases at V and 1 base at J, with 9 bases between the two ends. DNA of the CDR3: TGCGCCAGCAGCCAGTCCGGGTCCTACGAGCAGTACTTC. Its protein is CASSQSGSYEQYF.

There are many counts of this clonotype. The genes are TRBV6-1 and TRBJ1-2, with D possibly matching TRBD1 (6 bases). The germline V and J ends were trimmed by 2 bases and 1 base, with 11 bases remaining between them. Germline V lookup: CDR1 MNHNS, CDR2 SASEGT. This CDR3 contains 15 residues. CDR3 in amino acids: CASSERQALNYGYTF. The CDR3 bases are TGTGCCAGCAGTGAAAGACAGGCACTTAACTATGGCTACACCTTC.

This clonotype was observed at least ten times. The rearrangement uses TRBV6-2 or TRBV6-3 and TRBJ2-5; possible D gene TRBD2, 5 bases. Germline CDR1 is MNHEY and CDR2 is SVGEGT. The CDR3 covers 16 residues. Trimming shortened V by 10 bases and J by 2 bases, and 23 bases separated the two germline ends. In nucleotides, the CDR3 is TGTGCCACTACCAGGAGCGGCATAAGAATTCAAGAGACCCAGTACTTC. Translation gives CATTRSGIRIQETQYF.